Listed here are 26 T cell receptor beta chains from one sample, sequenced in a study of blood T cell repertoires in COVID-19. Clones were sequenced by immunoSEQ multiplex PCR, and TCRdb holds only the in-frame ones, with some missing. The sample has under 300,000 clones, 80% to 85% seen once. The sequenced sample consisted of peripheral blood. Receptors originate from a woman between 18 and 30 years old with acute or convalescent COVID-19.

J is TRBJ2-7 and V is TRBV20-1, with D possibly TRBD1 on 5 matching bases. V gave up 4 bases and J gave up 2 bases, with 6 bases separating them. The CDR3 is 11 amino acids. Germline lookup yields CDR1 DFQATT and CDR2 SNEGSKA (reference sequence). The CDR3 DNA reads TGCAGTGCTAAAGGGGCCTACGAGCAGTACTTC. Translation: CSAKGAYEQYF.

Ten or more counts support this clone. The gene calls are TRBV6-1 and TRBJ1-1; D is ambiguous. V lost 3 bases and J 1 base, leaving 9 bases between the germline ends. CDR1 is MNHNS and CDR2 is SASEGT in the germline V gene. The CDR3 totals 14 residues. This CDR3 reads CASSERVWNTEAFF. The CDR3 coding sequence is TGTGCCAGCAGTGAGAGGGTGTGGAACACTGAAGCTTTCTTT.

This chain connects TRBV11-1 to TRBJ2-3; tentative D call: TRBD2 (7 bases). The CDR3 runs 14 residues. The germline V gene has CDR1 SGHAT and CDR2 FQDESV (reference sequence). Deletions cut 5 bases from V and 1 base from J, with 10 bases between. As DNA, the CDR3 is TGTGCCAGCAGCGAAGGGGGGGGCACAGATACGCAGTATTTT. It is translated as CASSEGGGTDTQYF.

The chain employs TRBV28 and TRBJ2-5; 8 bases match TRBD1. Germline values: CDR1 MDHEN, CDR2 SYDVKM. This CDR3 region has 16 residues. The V segment lost 2 bases and the J segment 3 bases; nucleotides outside the gene matches: 8. The CDR3 coding sequence is TGTGCCAGCAGTTTAAACGGACAGGGCAGGGAAGAGACCCAGTACTTC. This gives the protein CASSLNGQGREETQYF.

The J gene is TRBJ1-4, the V gene TRBV12-3 or TRBV12-4, with unresolved D. The CDR3 has 11 amino acids. Trimming pared 3 bases from V and 7 bases from J, leaving 3 bases between. CDR3 nucleotide sequence: TGTGCCAGCAGTTTCGGTGAAAAACTGTTTTTT. Translating it yields CASSFGEKLFF.

The V gene is TRBV29-1, the J gene TRBJ2-3, with 15 bases identical to TRBD2. CDR1 and CDR2 from the germline V gene are SQVTM and ANQGSEA. CDR3 length: 16 amino acids. Germline trimming cut 4 bases from V and 8 bases from J; bases unmatched to any gene: 10. This chain's CDR3 is CSVGFGTSGRRSTQYF. In DNA form, the CDR3 reads TGCAGCGTTGGGTTTGGGACTAGCGGGAGGAGGAGTACGCAGTATTTT.

This clone was picked up one time. The chain couples TRBV15 to TRBJ2-3; maybe TRBD2 (5 bases). Trimming shortened V by 1 base and J by 2 bases, and 13 bases separated the two germline ends. The CDR3 has 16 amino acids. Germline values: CDR1 LNHNV, CDR2 YYDKDF (reference sequence). CDR3: CATSRGVEAVTDTQYF. DNA for the CDR3: TGTGCCACCAGCAGAGGGGTAGAAGCGGTCACAGATACGCAGTATTTT. Based on the CDR3 plus reference TRBV15 and TRBJ2-3, the full variable domain is DAMVIQNPRYQVTQFGKPVTLSCSQTLNHNVMYWYQQKSSQAPKLLFHYYDKDFNNEADTPDNFQSRRPNTSFCFLDIRSPGLGDTAMYLCATSRGVEAVTDTQYFGPGTRLTVL.

The chain uses TRBV28 and TRBJ2-7, with 7 bases identical to TRBD1. The germline gives CDR1 MDHEN, CDR2 SYDVKM. With 4 bases clipped from V and 2 bases from J, the junction kept 11 bases outside the gene matches. This CDR3 comprises 16 residues. Here the CDR3 DNA reads TGTGCCAGCAGTTCCCCCCGGGACAGCGGAACCTACGAGCAGTACTTC. It codes for CASSSPRDSGTYEQYF.

J is TRBJ1-4 and V is TRBV15; 7 bases fit TRBD1. V was clipped by 5 bases and J by 4 bases; unmatched bases: 4. CDR1 and CDR2 (germline): LNHNV, YYDKDF (reference sequence). The CDR3 spans 14 residues. The DNA of the CDR3 is TGTGCCACCAGCCCGGGACAGATTAATGAAAAACTGTTTTTT. It encodes CATSPGQINEKLFF.

The chain recombines TRBV9 with TRBJ1-6; 7 nucleotides match TRBD1. The CDR3 contains 15 residues. Germline V gene lookup returns CDR1 SGDLS and CDR2 YYNGEE. V dropped 0 bases and J dropped 7; count of bases not matched to a gene: 4. The CDR3 loop reads CASSVAGTANSPLHF. CDR3 nucleotide sequence: TGTGCCAGCAGCGTAGCCGGGACAGCGAATTCACCCCTCCACTTT.

The chain carries TRBV27 and TRBJ2-7, with D hard to call. The V end lost 4 bases, the J end lost 0 bases, and 16 bases lay between the germline ends. Germline loops: CDR1 MNHEY, CDR2 SMNVEV (reference sequence). This CDR3 comprises 16 residues. The CDR3 sequence is CASSSRIFPSSYEQYF. The CDR3 DNA follows: TGTGCCAGCAGTTCAAGAATATTCCCGAGCTCCTACGAGCAGTACTTC.

The chain employs TRBV27 and TRBJ2-1, with 11 bases fitting TRBD2. With V trimmed by 3 bases and J by 8 bases, 9 bases remained unmatched. Germline loops: CDR1 MNHEY, CDR2 SMNVEV (reference sequence). The CDR3 is 16 amino acids. CDR3 protein: CASSLGVLAGGYEQFF. The CDR3 region has the DNA TGTGCCAGCAGTTTGGGGGTGCTAGCGGGAGGATATGAGCAGTTCTTC.

The CDR3 DNA sequence: TGTGCCAGCGCCGCGCTCGGGGGGGACACTGAAGCTTTCTTT. Encoded protein: CASAALGGDTEAFF. V usage is TRBV27 and J usage is TRBJ1-1; maybe TRBD1 (5 bases). CDR1 is MNHEY, CDR2 SMNVEV, per germline (reference sequence). V was clipped by 8 bases and J by 3 bases, with 16 bases between them. The CDR3 extends over 14 amino acids.

The chain employs TRBV5-6 and TRBJ2-7; TRBD2 matches 9 bases. The CDR3 has 15 residues. Germline V gives CDR1 SGHDT, CDR2 YYEEEE. Trimming cost V 2 bases and J 3 bases; bases outside gene matches: 6. CDR3 nucleotide sequence: TGTGCCAGCAGCTTCGGTTCTAGCGGGATCTACGAGCAGTACTTC. Translated: CASSFGSSGIYEQYF.

The chain employs TRBV25-1 and TRBJ1-4; the D gene is possibly TRBD1 (5 bases). Germline CDR1 reads MGHDK; CDR2 reads SYGVNS. With 8 bases removed from V and 8 bases from J, the gap between germline ends came to 18 bases. CDR3 size: 14 residues. This CDR3 is CASAWGVTEEKLFF. The DNA for the CDR3 is TGTGCCAGCGCCTGGGGCGTGACAGAAGAAAAACTGTTTTTT.

J is TRBJ1-5 and V is TRBV28; 8 bases are shared with TRBD1. V lost 6 bases and J lost 6; bases outside the gene matches: 4. CDR1 and CDR2 (germline): MDHEN, SYDVKM. This CDR3 spans 13 amino acids. CDR3 sequence reads: CASRPQGAQPQHF. The CDR3 coding sequence is TGTGCCAGCAGACCTCAGGGGGCTCAGCCCCAGCATTTT.

V gene TRBV19 combines with J gene TRBJ1-2, with 7 positions matching TRBD1. Trimming took 6 bases from V and 4 from J; bases not matched to a gene: 8. The CDR3 extends over 14 amino acids. CDR1 and CDR2 from the germline V gene are LNHDA and SQIVND (reference sequence). CDR3 sequence reads: CASSPQGDGYGYTF. In nucleotides, the CDR3 is TGTGCCAGTAGCCCCCAGGGGGACGGCTATGGCTACACCTTC.

V is TRBV11-2 and J is TRBJ2-5, with a tentative D call TRBD1 (6 bases). The germline V gene encodes CDR1 SGHAT and CDR2 FQNNGV. Trimming took 5 bases from V and 3 from J, leaving 7 bases between them. This CDR3 is built from 12 residues. The CDR3: CASSPGEETQYF. The CDR3 nucleotides read TGTGCCAGCAGCCCAGGGGAAGAGACCCAGTACTTC.

This clone showed up just once. This sequence joins TRBV9 and TRBJ2-4, with 8 bases matching TRBD1. The CDR3 is 15 amino acids. Unmatched junction bases numbered 8, after V lost 0 bases and J lost 9 bases. Germline CDR1 is SGDLS and CDR2 is YYNGEE. CDR3 region: CASSVGTGGLGIQYF. DNA of the CDR3: TGTGCCAGCAGCGTAGGTACAGGGGGGTTGGGCATTCAGTACTTC.

This chain uses TRBV4-3 with TRBJ2-5, with unresolved D. Germline CDR1 is LGHNA and CDR2 is YSLEER. Trimming took 8 bases from V and 4 from J, leaving 5 bases between them. This CDR3 has 10 residues. The CDR3 DNA reads TGCGCCAGCTCTCGAGAGACCCAGTACTTC. Its protein is CASSRETQYF.

This clone was seen repeatedly, ten times or more. J is TRBJ2-7 and V is TRBV29-1, with D possibly being TRBD2 (5 bases). There are 13 residues in the CDR3. Trimming pared 2 bases from V and 4 bases from J, leaving 12 bases between. Germline CDR1 reads SQVTM; CDR2 reads ANQGSEA. The CDR3 here is CSVERLAGYEQYF. The CDR3 DNA reads as TGCAGCGTTGAACGTCTAGCTGGTTACGAGCAGTACTTC.

This chain joins TRBV21-1 and TRBJ2-7; no check of the table's D call, TRBD1, against the DNA was made. TRBV21-1 is termed a pseudogene. There are 15 residues in the CDR3. Here the CDR3 DNA reads TGTGCCAGCAGCAATAACATAATTAACTCCTACGAGCAGTACTTC. Its translation: CASSNNIINSYEQYF.

The CDR3 region has the DNA TGTGCCAGCAGTTTGCTAGCGGGAGGATACAATGAGCAGTTCTTC. Translation: CASSLLAGGYNEQFF. J is TRBJ2-1 and V is TRBV28; 11 bases line up with TRBD2. This CDR3 is built from 15 residues. Trimming cost V 3 bases and J 4 bases; bases outside gene matches: 2. From germline, CDR1 is MDHEN and CDR2 SYDVKM.

The chain uses TRBV6-9 and TRBJ1-4; no reliable D call. Germline V CDR1 and CDR2: MNHGY, SVAAGI. The length of the CDR3 is 11 residues. Trimming took off 3 bases at V and 8 bases at J, with 4 bases between the two ends. The CDR3, as DNA: TGTGCCAGCAGTTACAGGGAAAAACTGTTTTTT. It codes for CASSYREKLFF.

The chain is built from TRBV6-5 and TRBJ1-2; D may be TRBD1 (5 bases). Trimming stripped 2 bases from V and 2 bases from J, with 6 bases between. The CDR3 is 13 amino acids. The germline CDR1 and CDR2 sequences are MNHEY and SVGAGI. CDR3 region: CASSYDRNYGYTF. CDR3 DNA sequence: TGTGCCAGCAGTTACGACAGAAACTATGGCTACACCTTC.

This sequence joins TRBV10-2 and TRBJ2-5; D gene uncertain. Looked up from germline, CDR1 is WSHSY and CDR2 is SAAADI. The length of the CDR3 is 12 residues. The V end was cut by 5 bases, the J end by 2 bases, with 6 bases between. CDR3 nucleotides: TGCGCCAGCAGTTCTCTACAAGAGACCCAGTACTTC. Translating it yields CASSSLQETQYF.